Presented here are 17 T cell receptor beta chains from one specimen sequenced in a study of CD8 T cells in ankylosing spondylitis. Regarding the study as a whole: Made up of 7 to 9 highly homologous variants, a TCR beta motif appeared characteristic of ankylosing spondylitis blood.

MiXCR was run by TCRdb on the 5' RACE reads, yielding one entry per CDR3 protein. The sample carries 200,000 to 250,000 distinct CDR3 sequences, 6% to 8.5% recorded once. For these TCRs, the target antigens are not known. The material sequenced was blood, either unsorted or a sorted T cell fraction (not recorded which). The receptors originated from a male donor with ankylosing spondylitis.

This clonotype was counted at least ten times. The chain recombines TRBV12-3 or TRBV12-4 with TRBJ2-3; possibly TRBD1 for D (6 bases). The CDR3 is made up of 16 amino acids. Deletions cut 8 bases from V and 0 bases from J, with 18 bases between. Written as DNA, the CDR3 is TGTGCCAGCCCCCCCACGGGGACACCTAGCACAGATACGCAGTATTTT. It specifies CASPPTGTPSTDTQYF.

This clonotype showed up many times. The chain has TRBV15 and TRBJ2-1; D might be TRBD1 or TRBD2, each matching 5 bases. V was clipped by 5 bases and J by 0 bases, with 17 bases between them. CDR3 length: 17 residues. Germline V CDR1 and CDR2: LNHNV, YYDKDF (reference sequence). CDR3 coding DNA: TGTGCCACCAGCCCGAGAGGGGTGACGAGCTCCTACAATGAGCAGTTCTTC. This codes for CATSPRGVTSSYNEQFF.

This clonotype occurred many times. V is TRBV19 and J is TRBJ2-7; D not resolved. This CDR3 is 13 amino acids long. V dropped 4 bases and J dropped 2 bases, with 9 bases sitting between them. Germline V gene data show CDR1 as LNHDA and CDR2 as SQIVND (reference sequence). The CDR3 sequence is CASSTRVAYEQYF. In DNA, the CDR3 is TGTGCCAGTAGTACACGGGTAGCCTACGAGCAGTACTTC. The full variable domain, in which reference TRBV19 and TRBJ2-7 provide the parts outside the CDR3, is DGGITQSPKYLFRKEGQNVTLSCEQNLNHDAMYWYRQDPGQGLRLIYYSQIVNDFQKGDIAEGYSVSREKKESFPLTVTSAQKNPTAFYLCASSTRVAYEQYFGPGTRLTVT.

This sequence joins TRBV29-1 and TRBJ1-6; TRBD1 is a possible D gene (6 bases). The germline CDR1 and CDR2 sequences are SQVTM and ANQGSEA. The CDR3 is made up of 12 amino acids. V was shortened by 6 bases and J by 14 bases, with 17 bases between the two germline ends. The CDR3 loop reads CSVLTGSLALHF. The CDR3 coding sequence is TGCAGCGTCTTGACAGGTTCTTTAGCCCTCCACTTT. Drawing the rest from reference TRBV29-1 and TRBJ1-6, the complete variable domain is SAVISQKPSRDICQRGTSLTIQCQVDSQVTMMFWYRQQPGQSLTLIATANQGSEATYESGFVIDKFPISRPNLTFSTLTVSNMSPEDSSIYLCSVLTGSLALHFGNGTRLTVT.

This clonotype was seen at least ten times. This chain links TRBV29-1 with TRBJ2-7; 9 nucleotides agree with TRBD1. J gave up 2 bases and V 7 bases, and 15 bases lay outside the gene matches. Germline values: CDR1 SQVTM, CDR2 ANQGSEA. This CDR3 is 16 amino acids long. Here the CDR3 DNA reads TGCAGCGCTGGGGGCACCGGGACAGGGAAACCCTACGAGCAGTACTTC. As protein: CSAGGTGTGKPYEQYF.

This clonotype has a count of ten or more. The chain uses TRBV7-2 and TRBJ2-1; D unclear. CDR3 length: 13 amino acids. The germline gives CDR1 SGHTA, CDR2 FQGNSA. V was cut by 5 bases and J by 8 bases, with 13 bases left in between. DNA for the CDR3: TGTGCCAGCAGCGGAGACTGGTACTATGAGCAGTTCTTC. Translating it yields CASSGDWYYEQFF.

This clonotype has ten or more counts. The J gene is TRBJ2-1, the V gene TRBV20-1; 9 bases map to TRBD1. Germline CDR1 reads DFQATT; CDR2 reads SNEGSKA (reference sequence). The junction had 16 bases not matched to a gene; V was cut back by 6 bases and J by 10 bases. This CDR3 comprises 15 residues. This CDR3 reads CSATTSQTGGFEQFF. The CDR3 DNA sequence: TGCAGTGCCACCACCTCCCAGACAGGGGGGTTCGAGCAGTTCTTC.

Here the CDR3 DNA reads TGTGCCAGCAGCTTAGGGGCCCAGAACACTGAAGCTTTCTTT. Its protein is CASSLGAQNTEAFF. The chain recombines TRBV5-5 with TRBJ1-1, with TRBD1 as a possible D gene (5 bases). CDR3 length: 14 residues. Per germline, CDR1 SGHKS and CDR2 YYEKEE (reference sequence). V lost 2 bases to trimming and J lost 1 base, with 9 bases between them.

At least ten counts were recorded for this clonotype. The gene calls are TRBV6-1 and TRBJ1-1; TRBD1 might be the D (5 bases). In germline, CDR1 is MNHNS, CDR2 SASEGT. This CDR3 is 13 amino acids long. The V end was cut by 7 bases, the J end by 8 bases, with 17 bases between. The CDR3 sequence: CASTFTGSGEAFF. CDR3 coding DNA: TGTGCCAGCACCTTTACGGGTTCAGGGGAAGCTTTCTTT.

This clonotype was detected a few times. The gene calls are TRBV11-2 and TRBJ2-3; 9 bases align to TRBD1. The CDR3 spans 15 residues. J was trimmed by 5 bases and V by 3 bases; bases with no gene match: 6. Germline-derived CDR1 and CDR2 are SGHAT and FQNNGV. The CDR3 region has the DNA TGTGCCAGCAGCTTTACAGGGGGCGTGGGAGATACGCAGTATTTT. Its translation is CASSFTGGVGDTQYF.

In this sample, this clonotype turned up many times. V usage is TRBV20-1 and J usage is TRBJ1-1, with a weak D call TRBD1 (6 bases). This CDR3 region has 15 residues. The V gene lost 3 bases and the J gene lost 0 bases, with 14 bases spanning the gap. Germline loops: CDR1 DFQATT, CDR2 SNEGSKA (reference sequence). The CDR3 DNA follows: TGCAGTGCTAGTACTACAGGGCACATGAACACTGAAGCTTTCTTT. Its translation is CSASTTGHMNTEAFF.

Of note for this clonotype: Given a much more abundant clone one base away, this may be a read error. Since no conserved phenylalanine or tryptophan closes the CDR3, a read error is the likely cause. V is TRBV28 and J is TRBJ2-1; TRBD2 might be the D (5 bases). V was shortened by 8 bases and J by 0 bases, with 14 bases between the two germline ends. Per germline, CDR1 MDHEN and CDR2 SYDVKM. The CDR3 extends over 15 amino acids. The CDR3 DNA reads as TGTGCCAGCGCGTTCCGGGAAAGCTCCTACAATGAGCAGTTCATC. It specifies CASAFRESSYNEQFI.

This clonotype was counted ten times or more. This chain links TRBV20-1 with TRBJ2-1; D possibly corresponds to TRBD1 (6 bases). Germline CDR1 is DFQATT and CDR2 is SNEGSKA (reference sequence). The CDR3 sequence is 13 residues long. The germline V and J ends were trimmed by 6 bases and 3 bases, with 12 bases remaining between them. CDR3 sequence: CSAKDSLYNEQFF. The CDR3 bases are TGCAGTGCCAAGGACAGCCTCTACAATGAGCAGTTCTTC.

This clonotype was detected ten times or more. The V call is TRBV29-1, the J call TRBJ1-1; 11 nucleotides align to TRBD1. V shed 0 bases, J shed 6 bases, and the junction held 9 bases outside the gene matches. The CDR3 is made up of 16 amino acids. Per the germline V gene, CDR1 is SQVTM and CDR2 is ANQGSEA. This chain's CDR3 is CSVEDQYRTGGSEAFF. The CDR3 DNA reads TGCAGCGTTGAAGATCAGTATCGGACAGGGGGCTCTGAAGCTTTCTTT.

This clonotype was detected ten times or more. The gene calls are TRBV27 and TRBJ2-1; the D gene is possibly TRBD2 (5 bases). Trimming removed 6 bases at V and 4 bases at J, with 19 bases between. The germline V gene encodes CDR1 MNHEY and CDR2 SMNVEV (reference sequence). The CDR3 contains 16 residues. The CDR3 DNA sequence: TGTGCCAGCAGCCGGACCGGCACTAGGGTATACAATGAGCAGTTCTTC. It translates to CASSRTGTRVYNEQFF.

This clonotype was observed many times. The V and J genes are TRBV28 and TRBJ2-1; 12 nucleotides match TRBD2. Germline V gives CDR1 MDHEN, CDR2 SYDVKM. This CDR3 region has 15 residues. Germline trimming cut 4 bases from V and 6 bases from J; bases unmatched to any gene: 4. The CDR3 spells CASSSGLAGPNEQFF. The CDR3 DNA sequence: TGTGCCAGCAGTTCGGGACTAGCGGGCCCCAATGAGCAGTTCTTC.

This clonotype was found a few times. The rearrangement joins TRBV6-1 to TRBJ2-2; 15 bases map to TRBD2. The CDR3 length is 17 residues. CDR1 and CDR2 (germline): MNHNS, SASEGT. Unmatched junction bases numbered 9, after V lost 7 bases and J lost 6 bases. In nucleotides, the CDR3 is TGTGCCAGCACCAAGGGACTAGCGGGAGGAGGCGCCGGGGAGCTGTTTTTT. Translated: CASTKGLAGGGAGELFF.